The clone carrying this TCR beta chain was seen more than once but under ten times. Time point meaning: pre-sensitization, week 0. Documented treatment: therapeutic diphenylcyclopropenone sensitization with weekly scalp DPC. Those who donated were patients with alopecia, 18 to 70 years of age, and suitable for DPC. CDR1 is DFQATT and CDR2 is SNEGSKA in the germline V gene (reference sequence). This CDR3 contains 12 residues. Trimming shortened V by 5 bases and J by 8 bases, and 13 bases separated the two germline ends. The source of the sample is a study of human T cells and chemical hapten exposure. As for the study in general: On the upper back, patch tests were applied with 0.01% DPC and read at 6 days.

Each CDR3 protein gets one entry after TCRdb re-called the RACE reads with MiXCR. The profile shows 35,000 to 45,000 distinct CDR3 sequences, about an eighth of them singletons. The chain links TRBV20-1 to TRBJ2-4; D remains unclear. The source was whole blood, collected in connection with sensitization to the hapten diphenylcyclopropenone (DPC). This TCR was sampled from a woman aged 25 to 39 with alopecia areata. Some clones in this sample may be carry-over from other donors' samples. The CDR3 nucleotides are TGCAGTGCTCGATCCGACGCTGACATTCAGTACTTC. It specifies CSARSDADIQYF.